This T cell receptor beta chain was captured by sequencing in a study of cytotoxic CD8 clonotypes in ibrutinib-treated CLL. For the study at large: The subjects consisted of approximately ten relapsed/refractory and around 15 treatment-naive individuals, with some 17 IGHV unmutated. Response samples followed a median about 12 months of treatment, range 6 to 36. The average sample held around 260,000 productive templates and 96,000 or so productive rearrangements. Study-level findings and limits: Sustained-remission and progressing patients had unequal sampling times.

The CDR3 is 16 amino acids. Per the germline V gene, CDR1 is KGHSH and CDR2 is LQKENI. V lost 4 bases to trimming and J lost 6 bases, with 20 bases between them. Only a few counts were recorded for this clone. Its matching antigen is unknown. The data were produced by immunoSEQ multiplex PCR, yet TCRdb's version contains in-frame clones alone and is incomplete. The table lists approximately 340,000 clones, 67% of them singletons. V is TRBV18 and J is TRBJ2-3, with D maybe TRBD2 (5 bases). The sequence derives from a human donor with chronic lymphocytic leukemia. Specimen: PBMCs, collected after 36 months of ibrutinib treatment. Here the CDR3 DNA reads TGTGCCAGCTCACTAAGTACTAGAATTGGTTTGGATACGCAGTATTTT. Amino acid sequence: CASSLSTRIGLDTQYF.